The sequence of this TCR beta chain was determined in a study of OX40 agonist ivuxolimab in advanced cancers. Study observations and caveats: Clonal expansion in partial responders at 0.1-3.0 mg/kg ranked among the lowest. CD8+ T cells (on average) carried more expanded clones than CD4+ T cells. At 0.1 to 3.0 mg/kg and by week 6, CD4+ and CD8+ T cells in the blood had expanded clonally.

About this clone: As yet, its antigen is unknown.

Exclusion applied to patients with autoimmune disease history or systemic immunosuppression. Clones were sequenced by immunoSEQ multiplex PCR, and TCRdb holds only the in-frame ones, with some missing. The data contain about 73,000 clones, about 90% of them singletons. The material sequenced was CD4+ or CD8+ T cells sorted from blood, taken in a trial of the OX40 agonist ivuxolimab. The clonotype was recovered from an adult with an advanced solid tumor such as melanoma, head and neck, liver or kidney cancer.

This CDR3 is CASSAREGNQPQHF. CDR3 in DNA: TGTGCCAGCAGTGCCAGGGAGGGTAATCAGCCCCAGCATTTT. V gene TRBV2 combines with J gene TRBJ1-5, with a tentative D call TRBD1 (5 bases). V shed 4 bases and J shed 4 bases, with 11 bases lying between them. CDR3 size: 14 residues. The germline CDR1 and CDR2 sequences are SNHLY and FYNNEI. The variable domain in full, completed from reference TRBV2 and TRBJ1-5, reads EPEVTQTPSHQVTQMGQEVILRCVPISNHLYFYWYRQILGQKVEFLVSFYNNEISEKSEIFDDQFSVERPDGSNFTLKIRSTKLEDSAMYFCASSAREGNQPQHFGDGTRLSIL.